The present T cell receptor (beta chain) was sequenced within a study of PD-L1 blockade in urothelial cancer. Study-level background: Each patient had 0 to 3 earlier chemotherapy regimens. Samples came from 3 weeks, at the second dose, and 6 weeks into treatment. The study recovered a median of roughly 140,000 T cells per blood sample.

Germline lookup yields CDR1 ENHRY and CDR2 SYGVKD. CDR3 length: 14 residues. Germline trimming cut 9 bases from V and 7 bases from J; bases unmatched to any gene: 10. Libraries were prepared by immunoSEQ multiplex PCR; TCRdb keeps only in-frame clonotypes and omits some of them. In the table there are fewer than 60,000 clones, approximately 85% of which are singletons. Time point: pretreatment peripheral blood. Patients suffered from locally advanced or metastatic urothelial carcinoma. The V call is TRBV10-3, the J call TRBJ2-2; 8 bases are a match to TRBD2. The sample was PBMCs, taken around atezolizumab (anti-PD-L1) treatment. This clonotype was sampled from a man aged 70-80 years with urothelial cancer. The CDR3, as DNA: TGTGCCATGAAAATCAGCCTAGCGGGCGGGGAGCTGTTTTTT. This encodes CAMKISLAGGELFF.